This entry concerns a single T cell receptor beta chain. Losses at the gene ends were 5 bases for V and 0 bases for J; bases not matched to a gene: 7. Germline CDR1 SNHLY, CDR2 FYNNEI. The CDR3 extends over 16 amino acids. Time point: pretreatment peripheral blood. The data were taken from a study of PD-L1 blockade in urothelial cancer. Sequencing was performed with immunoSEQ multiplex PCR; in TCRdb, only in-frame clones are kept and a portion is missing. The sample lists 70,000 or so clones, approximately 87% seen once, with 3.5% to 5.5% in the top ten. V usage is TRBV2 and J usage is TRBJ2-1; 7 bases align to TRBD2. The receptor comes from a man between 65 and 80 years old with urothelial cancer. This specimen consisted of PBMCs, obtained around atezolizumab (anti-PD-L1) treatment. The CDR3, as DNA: TGTGCCAGCAGTAGAGGGCGGGAGACCTCCTACAATGAGCAGTTCTTC. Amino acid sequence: CASSRGRETSYNEQFF.